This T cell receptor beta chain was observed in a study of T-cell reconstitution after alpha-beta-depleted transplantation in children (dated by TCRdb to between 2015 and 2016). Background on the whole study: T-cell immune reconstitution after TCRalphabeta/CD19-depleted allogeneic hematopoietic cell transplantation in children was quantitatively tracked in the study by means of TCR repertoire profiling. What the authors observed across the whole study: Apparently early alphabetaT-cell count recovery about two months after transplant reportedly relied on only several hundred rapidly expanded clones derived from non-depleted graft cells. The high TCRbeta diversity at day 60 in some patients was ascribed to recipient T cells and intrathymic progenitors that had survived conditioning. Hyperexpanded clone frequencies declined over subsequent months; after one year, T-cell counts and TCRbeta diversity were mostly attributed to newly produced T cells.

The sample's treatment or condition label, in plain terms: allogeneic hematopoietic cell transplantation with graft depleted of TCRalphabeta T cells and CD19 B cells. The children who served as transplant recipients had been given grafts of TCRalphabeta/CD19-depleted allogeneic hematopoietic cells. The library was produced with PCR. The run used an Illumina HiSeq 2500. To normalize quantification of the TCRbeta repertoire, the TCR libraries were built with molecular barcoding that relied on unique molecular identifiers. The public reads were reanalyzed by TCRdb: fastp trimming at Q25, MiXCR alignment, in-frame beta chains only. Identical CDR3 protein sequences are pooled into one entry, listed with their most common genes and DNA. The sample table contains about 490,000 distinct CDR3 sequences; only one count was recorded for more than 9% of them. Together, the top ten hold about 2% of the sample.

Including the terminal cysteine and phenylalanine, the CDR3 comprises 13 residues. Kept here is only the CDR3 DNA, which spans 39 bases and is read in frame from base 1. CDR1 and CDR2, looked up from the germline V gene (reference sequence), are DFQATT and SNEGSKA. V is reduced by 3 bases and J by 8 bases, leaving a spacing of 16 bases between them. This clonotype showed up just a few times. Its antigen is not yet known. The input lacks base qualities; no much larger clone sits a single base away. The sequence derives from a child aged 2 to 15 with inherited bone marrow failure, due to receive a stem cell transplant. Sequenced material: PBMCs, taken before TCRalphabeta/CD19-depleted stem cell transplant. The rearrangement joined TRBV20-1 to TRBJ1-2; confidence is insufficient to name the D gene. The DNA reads TGCAGTGCTAGCGACTCAGCGAAGAGGGGCTACACCTTC. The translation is CSASDSAKRGYTF.